This T cell receptor beta chain was recovered during a study of shared clonotypes between healthy human individuals. The protocol was immunoSEQ multiplex PCR, while the TCRdb copy is restricted to in-frame clones and leaves out a portion. The table has about 96,000 clones, around half seen once; the top ten hold around 16%. This clonotype was sampled from a woman between 40 and 55 years old in good health. Some clones in this sample may be carry-over from other donors' samples. Sequenced input: PBMCs.

Written as DNA, the CDR3 is TGTGCCAGCACCACCTTGAGCTCCTACGAGCAGTACTTC. Translating gives CASTTLSSYEQYF. The chain is built from TRBV27 and TRBJ2-7; D remains ambiguous. Per the germline V gene, CDR1 is MNHEY and CDR2 is SMNVEV (reference sequence). Trimming shortened V by 7 bases and J by 0 bases, and 10 bases separated the two germline ends. The CDR3 length is 13 residues.